These T cell receptor beta chains were read from a single sample in a study of T-cell memory formation after mild COVID-19. TCRdb reprocessed the 5' RACE reads with MiXCR, giving one entry per CDR3 protein. The sample includes about 190,000 distinct CDR3 sequences, 10% of them seen just once. Sequencing was carried out using PBMCs or a T cell subset sorted from them (not recorded which). These receptors were collected from a man aged 18 to 29 who had mild COVID-19 (a few samples of this study predate the infection). Cell type and time point are not known. The CDR3 runs from the conserved cysteine through the conserved F or W. The order of the fields is clone size, V gene, CDR3 length, D gene, J gene, CDR3 protein, CDR3 DNA. D genes are given only for firm matches. A row's size may be missing; if present it is once, few, many or a size class.

>.|TRBV6-5|17|TRBD2|TRBJ2-3
CASSRGAGVIYTDTQYF
TGTGCCAGCAGTCGCGGTGCGGGGGTGATATACACAGATACGCAGTATTTT
>once|TRBV5-1|17|.|TRBJ2-5
CASSLEGGRGRQETQYF
TGCGCCAGCAGCTTGGAAGGTGGCAGGGGACGTCAAGAGACCCAGTACTTC
>few|TRBV4-3|17|.|TRBJ1-5
CASSQDAADTQNQPQHF
TGCGCCAGCAGCCAAGATGCGGCGGACACCCAAAATCAGCCCCAGCATTTT
>.|TRBV5-1|13|.|TRBJ1-1
CASSSAEPTEAFF
TGCGCCAGCAGTTCCGCCGAGCCCACTGAAGCTTTCTTT
>.|TRBV6-5|13|.|TRBJ1-2
CASSEQGSYGYTF
TGTGCCAGCAGTGAACAGGGTAGCTATGGCTACACCTTC
>few|TRBV4-3|13|.|TRBJ2-3
CASSQESADTQYF
TGCGCCAGCAGCCAAGAGTCGGCAGATACGCAGTATTTT
>.|TRBV7-2|15|TRBD2|TRBJ2-5
CASSFGLAGQETQYF
TGTGCCAGCAGCTTTGGGCTAGCGGGCCAAGAGACCCAGTACTTC
>many|TRBV4-1|14|.|TRBJ1-2
CASSQVKHFYGYTF
TGCGCCAGCAGCCAAGTGAAGCATTTCTATGGCTACACCTTC
>many|TRBV7-2|14|.|TRBJ2-1
CASSFDKTYNEQFF
TGTGCCAGCAGTTTTGACAAAACATACAATGAGCAGTTCTTC
>few|TRBV28|12|.|TRBJ1-4
CASTRGGEKLFF
TGTGCCAGCACCAGGGGAGGTGAAAAACTGTTTTTT
>few|TRBV10-3|11|.|TRBJ2-3
CAIRSTDTQYF
TGTGCCATCAGGAGCACAGATACGCAGTATTTT
>.|TRBV5-1|13|.|TRBJ1-2
CASSLEHFYGYTF
TGCGCCAGCAGCTTAGAGCATTTCTATGGCTACACCTTC
>few|TRBV7-3|15|.|TRBJ2-5
CASSLGGGDQETQYF
TGTGCCAGCAGCTTGGGAGGCGGGGACCAAGAGACCCAGTACTTC
>.|TRBV9|14|TRBD2|TRBJ2-1
CASSVAIAGNEQFF
TGTGCCAGCAGCGTAGCTATAGCGGGGAATGAGCAGTTCTTC
>.|TRBV3-1|11|TRBD1|TRBJ1-2
CASSRTGVHTF
TGTGCCAGCAGCCGGACAGGGGTCCACACCTTC
>few|TRBV29-1|13|.|TRBJ1-6
CSVEKSDNSPLHF
TGCAGCGTTGAAAAGTCCGATAATTCACCCCTCCACTTT
>.|TRBV5-1|16|.|TRBJ1-4
CASSLRRNTDNEKLFF
TGCGCCAGCAGCTTAAGGAGAAACACGGATAATGAAAAACTGTTTTTT
>.|TRBV12-3/TRBV12-4|15|TRBD1|TRBJ1-4
CASSFRTGGAGKLFF
TGTGCCAGCAGTTTCCGGACAGGGGGCGCCGGAAAACTGTTTTTT
>few|TRBV3-1|17|.|TRBJ2-1
CASSQEFSNGGRNEQFF
TGTGCCAGCAGCCAAGAGTTCAGTAACGGGGGAAGGAATGAGCAGTTCTTC
>few|TRBV15|14|TRBD2|TRBJ2-5
CATSRVGGWETQYF
TGTGCCACCAGCAGAGTCGGGGGGTGGGAGACCCAGTACTTC
>.|TRBV7-2|16|TRBD2|TRBJ2-5
CASSLAPSGGVGTQYF
TGTGCCAGCAGCTTAGCCCCTAGCGGGGGTGTCGGGACCCAGTACTTC
>few|TRBV12-3/TRBV12-4|15|.|TRBJ2-5
CASSLQLVGLETQYF
TGTGCCAGCAGTCTGCAGTTGGTGGGATTAGAGACCCAGTACTTC
>.|TRBV14|16|.|TRBJ2-2
CASSLRLVRGTGELFF
TGTGCCAGCAGCCTACGACTCGTTAGGGGAACCGGGGAGCTGTTTTTT
>.|TRBV9|14|.|TRBJ2-1
CASSVDGRDITPLF
TGTGCCAGCAGCGTAGATGGCCGGGACATAACCCCGCTCTTC
>.|TRBV7-9|17|.|TRBJ2-2
CASSLAWGDRNTGELFF
TGTGCCAGCAGCTTAGCTTGGGGGGACAGGAACACCGGGGAGCTGTTTTTT
>.|TRBV5-1|14|.|TRBJ1-2
CASSGTGTLTGYTF
TGCGCCAGCAGCGGGACCGGGACACTCACTGGCTACACCTTC
>many|TRBV19|13|TRBD1|TRBJ1-1
CASSIAGQGKAFF
TGTGCCAGTAGTATAGCCGGACAGGGAAAAGCTTTCTTT
>.|TRBV7-9|16|TRBD1|TRBJ2-5
CASSLARTGGSGTQYF
TGTGCCAGCAGCTTAGCTCGGACAGGGGGCTCGGGGACCCAGTACTTC
>many|TRBV2|15|.|TRBJ1-5
CASSPDRASNQPQHF
TGTGCCAGCAGTCCAGACAGAGCAAGCAATCAGCCCCAGCATTTT
>few|TRBV20-1|13|TRBD2|TRBJ2-5
CSARSSGLETQYF
TGCAGTGCTAGGAGTAGCGGGTTGGAGACCCAGTACTTC
>few|TRBV4-3|14|.|TRBJ2-1
CASSQDLQYNEQFF
TGCGCCAGCAGCCAAGATTTGCAGTACAATGAGCAGTTCTTC
>.|TRBV6-2/TRBV6-3|13|.|TRBJ1-2
CASSYGNRYGYTF
TGTGCCAGCAGTTACGGGAACCGCTATGGCTACACCTTC
>few|TRBV7-2|15|.|TRBJ2-4
CASSLVAGGKNIQYF
TGTGCCAGCAGCTTAGTGGCAGGGGGGAAAAACATTCAGTACTTC
>few|TRBV10-3|15|TRBD1|TRBJ1-4
CAISESRGRYEKLFF
TGTGCCATCAGTGAGTCTAGGGGGCGGTATGAAAAACTGTTTTTT
>.|TRBV18|17|TRBD1|TRBJ1-1
CASSPQTGGAYDTEAFF
TGTGCCAGCTCACCCCAAACAGGGGGCGCGTATGACACTGAAGCTTTCTTT
>.|TRBV5-1|15|.|TRBJ1-1
CASSPIPQGNTEAFF
TGCGCCAGCAGCCCGATCCCTCAGGGGAACACTGAAGCTTTCTTT
>.|TRBV14|13|.|TRBJ1-3
CASSPRTGNTIYF
TGTGCCAGCAGCCCACGGACCGGAAACACCATATATTTT
>many|TRBV5-1|14|.|TRBJ2-5
CASSFQDGGETQYF
TGCGCCAGCAGCTTCCAGGACGGGGGAGAGACCCAGTACTTC
>many|TRBV5-1|13|TRBD1|TRBJ2-1
CASSFDRANEQFF
TGCGCCAGCAGCTTCGACAGGGCCAATGAGCAGTTCTTC
>few|TRBV20-1|15|.|TRBJ2-1
CSAPRTGTFYNEQFF
TGCAGTGCTCCGCGAACCGGGACATTCTACAATGAGCAGTTCTTC
>many|TRBV10-3|13|.|TRBJ2-5
CAITDPGWETQYF
TGTGCCATCACAGACCCCGGCTGGGAGACCCAGTACTTC
>few|TRBV7-9|13|.|TRBJ1-1
CASSTRTATEAFF
TGTGCCAGCAGCACCAGGACAGCCACTGAAGCTTTCTTT
>few|TRBV19|14|.|TRBJ1-1
CASSINDLGTEAFF
TGTGCCAGTAGTATAAATGATTTGGGTACTGAAGCTTTCTTT
>few|TRBV4-3|13|.|TRBJ2-3
CASSQDSPDTQYF
TGCGCCAGCAGCCAAGATTCGCCAGATACGCAGTATTTT
>.|TRBV7-2|17|.|TRBJ1-3
CASSLAGTIRPGNTIYF
TGTGCCAGCAGCTTGGCCGGGACAATCAGGCCCGGAAACACCATATATTTT